A single count supports the clone carrying this T cell receptor beta chain. This specimen belongs to a study of blood T cell repertoires in COVID-19. Study background: Samples of COVID-19 (acute and convalescent) were obtained from the United States, Italy and Spain. PBMCs, B-cell-depleted T cells, or T cells provided the cDNA or gDNA that made up the material.

As originally analysed: Amplification with reference gene primers provided the estimates of nucleated cell counts. Profiled with immunoSEQ multiplex PCR; TCRdb holds only in-frame clones, not every one. D and trimming were read from the DNA, whereas the V and J calls and clone size are those reported in that table. The table shows approximately 190,000 clones, with over 75% occurring only once. The CDR3 is made up of 17 amino acids. Germline V gene sequence: CDR1 LGHNA, CDR2 YSLEER. V dropped 0 bases and J dropped 5; count of bases not matched to a gene: 8. Sequences were obtained from peripheral blood. The clonotype was recovered from a woman in her forties who had recovered from COVID-19. The V gene is TRBV4-3, the J gene TRBJ2-3, with 10 positions matching TRBD2. The CDR3 DNA follows: TGCGCCAGCAGCCAAGATCGGGCTAGCGGGAGCGGAGATACGCAGTATTTT. Protein product: CASSQDRASGSGDTQYF.